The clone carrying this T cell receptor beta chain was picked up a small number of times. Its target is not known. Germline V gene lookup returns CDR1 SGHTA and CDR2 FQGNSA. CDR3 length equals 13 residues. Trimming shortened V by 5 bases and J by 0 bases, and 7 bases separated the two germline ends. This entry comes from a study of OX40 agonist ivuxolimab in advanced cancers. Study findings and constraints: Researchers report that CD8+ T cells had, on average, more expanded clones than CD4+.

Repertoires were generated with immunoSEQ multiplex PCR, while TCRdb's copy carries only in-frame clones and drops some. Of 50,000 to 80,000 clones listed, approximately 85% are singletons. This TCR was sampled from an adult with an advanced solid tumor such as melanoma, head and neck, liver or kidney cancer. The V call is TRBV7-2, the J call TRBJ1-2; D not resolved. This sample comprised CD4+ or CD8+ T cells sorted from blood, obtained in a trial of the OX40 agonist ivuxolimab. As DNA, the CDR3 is TGTGCCAGCAGCCTTGGGGCTAACTATGGCTACACCTTC. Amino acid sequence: CASSLGANYGYTF.